This T cell receptor (beta chain) came from a study of cytomegalovirus exposure and HLA in healthy donors. Overall study: Genotyping of under 500 donors showed that around 81% belonged to the Caucasian-associated ancestry cluster.

The study, taken as a whole, reports: The authors later linked a missense DCLRE1C variant to TCR beta V- and J-gene trimming. Productive status was seen about 90% or about 30% of the time for most TCR beta V segments in an earlier analysis.

From germline, CDR1 is SGHRS and CDR2 YFSETQ. The CDR3 sequence is 16 residues long. V was pared by 5 bases and J by 4 bases, with 13 bases of the junction left unmatched. PCR was performed using 60 Vbeta and 13 Jbeta primers. Method: immunoSEQ multiplex PCR; TCRdb's copy keeps in-frame clones and lacks some. The data contain around 120,000 clones, more than 75% of them seen just once; the ten biggest clones take up 1.8%. About this clone itself: Its antigen remains unknown.

The sequencing input was PBMCs. V usage is TRBV5-1 and J usage is TRBJ2-7; 9 bases line up with TRBD1. This receptor was obtained from a man between 18 and 35 years old in good health and CMV-seronegative. The CDR3: CASREVVGTGKYEQYF. The CDR3 DNA reads as TGCGCCAGCAGAGAAGTAGTTGGGACAGGGAAATACGAGCAGTACTTC.